This T cell receptor beta chain was captured by sequencing in a study of radiation and T cells in renal cell carcinoma. Overall study context: Nephrectomy followed 15 Gy stereotactic body radiation by 4 weeks.

The study's findings and limits: Without pretreatment biopsies, baseline tumor clonotype presence was undetermined. In blood, top tumor clones expanded by 2 weeks, shrinking by 4.

Regarding time point: baseline pretreatment blood. The treatment here: 15 Gy SBRT to primary tumor, nephrectomy 4 weeks later. Per germline, CDR1 SGHRS and CDR2 YFSETQ. The CDR3 contains 14 residues. V was pared by 4 bases and J by 3 bases, with 11 bases between. Assay: immunoSEQ multiplex PCR; the TCRdb copy retains only in-frame clones and omits some. The profile shows about 130,000 clones, 70% to 90% of them singletons. As concerns this clone: The antigen remains undetermined.

This sequence was found in a woman between 50 and 59 years old with renal cell carcinoma. The input for sequencing was blood, taken from a patient whose treatment included radiotherapy and nephrectomy. The chain employs TRBV5-1 and TRBJ1-5; D might be TRBD1 (6 bases). CDR3 coding DNA: TGCGCCAGCAGCGAACAGGGTGACAATCAGCCCCAGCATTTT. Protein sequence: CASSEQGDNQPQHF.